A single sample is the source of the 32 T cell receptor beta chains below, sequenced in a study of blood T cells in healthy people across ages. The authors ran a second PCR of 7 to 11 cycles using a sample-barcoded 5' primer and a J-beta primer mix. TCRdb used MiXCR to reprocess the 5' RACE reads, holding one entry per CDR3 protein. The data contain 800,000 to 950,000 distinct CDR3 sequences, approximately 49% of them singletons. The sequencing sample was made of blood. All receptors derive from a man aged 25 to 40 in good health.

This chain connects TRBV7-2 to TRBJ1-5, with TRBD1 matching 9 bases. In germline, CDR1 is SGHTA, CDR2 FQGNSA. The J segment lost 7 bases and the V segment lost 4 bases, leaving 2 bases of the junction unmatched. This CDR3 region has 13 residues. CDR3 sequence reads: CASSSTGGQPQHF. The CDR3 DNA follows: TGTGCCAGCAGCTCAACAGGGGGCCAGCCCCAGCATTTT.

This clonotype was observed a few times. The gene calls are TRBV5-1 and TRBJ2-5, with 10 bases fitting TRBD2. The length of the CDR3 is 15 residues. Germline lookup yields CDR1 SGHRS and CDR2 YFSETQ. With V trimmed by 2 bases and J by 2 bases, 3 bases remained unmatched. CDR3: CASSFQAGGQETQYF. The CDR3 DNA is TGCGCCAGCAGCTTCCAAGCGGGGGGGCAAGAGACCCAGTACTTC.

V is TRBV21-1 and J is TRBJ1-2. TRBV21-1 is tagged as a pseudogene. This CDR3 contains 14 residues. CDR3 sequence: CASTIDGPNYGYTF. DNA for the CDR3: TGTGCCAGCACGATTGACGGACCTAACTATGGCTACACCTTC.

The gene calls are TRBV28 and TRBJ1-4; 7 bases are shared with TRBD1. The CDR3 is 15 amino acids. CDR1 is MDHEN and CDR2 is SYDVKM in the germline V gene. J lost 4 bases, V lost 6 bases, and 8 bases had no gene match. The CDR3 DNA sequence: TGTGCCAGCAGGCCCGGGACAGACTATAATGAAAAACTGTTTTTT. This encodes CASRPGTDYNEKLFF.

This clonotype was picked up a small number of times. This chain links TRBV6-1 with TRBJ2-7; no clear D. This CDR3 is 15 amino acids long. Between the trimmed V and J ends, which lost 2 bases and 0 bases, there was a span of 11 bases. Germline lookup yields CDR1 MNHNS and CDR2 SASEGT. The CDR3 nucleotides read TGTGCCAGCAGTGAATCACAGCTGAGCTCCTACGAGCAGTACTTC. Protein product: CASSESQLSSYEQYF.

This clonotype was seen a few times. In nucleotides, the CDR3 is TGCAGTGCTATACTCCTAGCGGGGGGACGGTCCGACACAGATACGCAGTATTTT. Translating it yields CSAILLAGGRSDTDTQYF. The chain employs TRBV20-1 and TRBJ2-3, with 11 nucleotides matching TRBD2. Unmatched junction bases numbered 14, after V lost 4 bases and J lost 2 bases. This CDR3 spans 18 amino acids. Germline V lookup: CDR1 DFQATT, CDR2 SNEGSKA (reference sequence).

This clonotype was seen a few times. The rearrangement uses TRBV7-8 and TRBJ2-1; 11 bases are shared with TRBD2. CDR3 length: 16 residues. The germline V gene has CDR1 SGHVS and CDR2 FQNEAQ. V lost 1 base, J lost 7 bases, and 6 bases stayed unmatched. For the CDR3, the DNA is TGTGCCAGCAGCTTAGTGGGTAGCGGGGGGGTAAATGAGCAGTTCTTC. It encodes CASSLVGSGGVNEQFF.

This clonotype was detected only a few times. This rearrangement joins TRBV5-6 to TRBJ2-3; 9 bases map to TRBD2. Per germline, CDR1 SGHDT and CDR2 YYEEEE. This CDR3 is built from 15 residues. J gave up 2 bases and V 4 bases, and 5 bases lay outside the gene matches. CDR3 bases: TGTGCCAGCAGCCTTAGCGGGGGAAACACAGATACGCAGTATTTT. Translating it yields CASSLSGGNTDTQYF.

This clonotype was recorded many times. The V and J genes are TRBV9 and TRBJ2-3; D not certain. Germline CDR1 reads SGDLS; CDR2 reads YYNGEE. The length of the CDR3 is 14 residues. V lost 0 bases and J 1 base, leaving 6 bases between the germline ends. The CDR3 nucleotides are TGTGCCAGCAGCGTAGGTACGGGCACAGATACGCAGTATTTT. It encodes CASSVGTGTDTQYF.

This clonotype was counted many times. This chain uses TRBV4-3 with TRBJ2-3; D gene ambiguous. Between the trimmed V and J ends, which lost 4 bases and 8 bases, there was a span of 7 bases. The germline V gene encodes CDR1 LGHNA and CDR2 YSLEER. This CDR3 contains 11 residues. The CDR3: CASSLLGTQYF. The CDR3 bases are TGCGCCAGCAGCCTCTTAGGTACGCAGTATTTT.

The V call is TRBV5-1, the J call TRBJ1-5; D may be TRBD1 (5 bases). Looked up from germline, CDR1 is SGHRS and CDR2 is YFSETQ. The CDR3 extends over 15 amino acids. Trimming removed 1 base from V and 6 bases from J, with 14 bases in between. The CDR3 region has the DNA TGCGCCAGCAGCTTGTCCGGGGACCGGAGTCAGCCCCAGCATTTT. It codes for CASSLSGDRSQPQHF.

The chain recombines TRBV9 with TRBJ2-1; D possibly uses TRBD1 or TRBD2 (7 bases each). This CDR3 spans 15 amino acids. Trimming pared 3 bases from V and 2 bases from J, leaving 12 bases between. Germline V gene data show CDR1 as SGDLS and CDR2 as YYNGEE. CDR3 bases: TGTGCCAGCAGCGGCGGGGGACAGCCCTACAATGAGCAGTTCTTC. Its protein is CASSGGGQPYNEQFF.

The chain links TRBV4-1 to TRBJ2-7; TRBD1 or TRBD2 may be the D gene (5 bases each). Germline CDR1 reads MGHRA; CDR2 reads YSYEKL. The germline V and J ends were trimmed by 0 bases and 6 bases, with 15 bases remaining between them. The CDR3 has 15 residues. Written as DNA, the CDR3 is TGCGCCAGCAGCCAAGACGGTGTAGGGACGCGCGAGCAGTACTTC. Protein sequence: CASSQDGVGTREQYF.

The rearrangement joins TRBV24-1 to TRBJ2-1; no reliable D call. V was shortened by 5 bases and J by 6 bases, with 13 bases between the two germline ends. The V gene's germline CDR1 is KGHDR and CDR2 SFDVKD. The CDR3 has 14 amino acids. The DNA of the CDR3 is TGTGCCACCAGTGCCCCGGACGGAACCAATGAGCAGTTCTTC. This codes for CATSAPDGTNEQFF.

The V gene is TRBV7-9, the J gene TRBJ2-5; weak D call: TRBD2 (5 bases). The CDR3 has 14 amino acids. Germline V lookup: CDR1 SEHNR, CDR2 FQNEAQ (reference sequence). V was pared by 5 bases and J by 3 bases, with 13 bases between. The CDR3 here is CASSLRTYEETQYF. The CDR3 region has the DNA TGTGCCAGCAGCCTCCGGACTTACGAAGAGACCCAGTACTTC.

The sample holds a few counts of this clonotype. CDR3 bases: TGTGCCAGCAGCTTAGCGGGGGTTGCGATTCAGTACTTC. It is translated as CASSLAGVAIQYF. The chain couples TRBV11-2 to TRBJ2-4; a possible D gene is TRBD2 (6 bases). CDR1 and CDR2 (germline): SGHAT, FQNNGV. The V end was cut by 1 base, the J end by 10 bases, with 11 bases between. The CDR3 totals 13 residues.

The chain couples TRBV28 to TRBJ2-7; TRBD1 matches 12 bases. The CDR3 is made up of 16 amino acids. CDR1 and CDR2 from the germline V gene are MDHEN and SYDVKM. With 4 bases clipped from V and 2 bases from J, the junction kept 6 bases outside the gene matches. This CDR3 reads CASSSPGQGAAYEQYF. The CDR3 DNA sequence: TGTGCCAGCAGTTCCCCGGGACAGGGGGCCGCCTACGAGCAGTACTTC.

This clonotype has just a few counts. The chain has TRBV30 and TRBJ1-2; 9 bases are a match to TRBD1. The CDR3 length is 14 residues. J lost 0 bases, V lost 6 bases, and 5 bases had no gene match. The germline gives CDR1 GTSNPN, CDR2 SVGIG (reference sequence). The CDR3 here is CACTGGPSNYGYTF. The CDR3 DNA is TGTGCCTGTACAGGGGGCCCCTCTAACTATGGCTACACCTTC. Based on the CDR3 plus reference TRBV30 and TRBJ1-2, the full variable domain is SQTIHQWPATLVQPVGSPLSLECTVEGTSNPNLYWYRQAAGRGLQLLFYSVGIGQISSEVPQNLSASRPQDRQFILSSKKLLLSDSGFYLCACTGGPSNYGYTFGSGTRLTVV.

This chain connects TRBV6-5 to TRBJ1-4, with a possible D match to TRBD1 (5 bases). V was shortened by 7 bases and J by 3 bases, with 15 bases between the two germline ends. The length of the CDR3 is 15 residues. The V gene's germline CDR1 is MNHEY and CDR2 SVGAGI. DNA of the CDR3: TGTGCCAGCACTAAATGGGGGGGACCTAATGAAAAACTGTTTTTT. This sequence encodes CASTKWGGPNEKLFF.

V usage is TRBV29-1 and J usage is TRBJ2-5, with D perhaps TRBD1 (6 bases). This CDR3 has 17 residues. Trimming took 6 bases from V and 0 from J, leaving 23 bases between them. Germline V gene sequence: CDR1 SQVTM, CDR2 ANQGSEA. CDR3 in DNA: TGCAGCGTCGCCGGACAGATTCAAAAAATGAACCAAGAGACCCAGTACTTC. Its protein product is CSVAGQIQKMNQETQYF.

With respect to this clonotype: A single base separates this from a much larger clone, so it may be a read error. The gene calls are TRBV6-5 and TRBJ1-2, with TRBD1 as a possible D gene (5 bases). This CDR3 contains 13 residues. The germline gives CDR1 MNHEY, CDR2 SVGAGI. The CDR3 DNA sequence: TGTGCCTGCAGTTATACAGGAAACTATGGCTACACCTTC. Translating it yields CACSYTGNYGYTF.

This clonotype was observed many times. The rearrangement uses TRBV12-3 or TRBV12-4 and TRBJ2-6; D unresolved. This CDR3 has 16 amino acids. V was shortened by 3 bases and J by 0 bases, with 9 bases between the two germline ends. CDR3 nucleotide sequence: TGTGCCAGCAGTTTTCAAGGTAACTCTGGGGCCAACGTCCTGACTTTC. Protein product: CASSFQGNSGANVLTF.

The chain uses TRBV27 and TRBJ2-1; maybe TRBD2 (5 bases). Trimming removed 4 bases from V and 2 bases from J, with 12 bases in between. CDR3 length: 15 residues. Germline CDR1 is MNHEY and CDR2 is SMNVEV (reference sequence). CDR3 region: CASSSTRVAYNEQFF. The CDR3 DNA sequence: TGTGCCAGCAGTTCAACGAGGGTGGCCTACAATGAGCAGTTCTTC.

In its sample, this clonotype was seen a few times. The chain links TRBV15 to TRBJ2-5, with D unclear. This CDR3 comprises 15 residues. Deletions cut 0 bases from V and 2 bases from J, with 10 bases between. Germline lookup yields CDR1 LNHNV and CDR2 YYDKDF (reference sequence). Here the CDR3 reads CATSREISTQETQYF. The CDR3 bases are TGTGCCACCAGCAGAGAGATATCTACGCAAGAGACCCAGTACTTC.

The CDR3 region has the DNA TGTGCCAGCAGCGACATTACAGAAGAGACCCAGTACTTC. Its translation: CASSDITEETQYF. The gene calls are TRBV6-5 and TRBJ2-7; D remains ambiguous. The J call may be mistaken, given a closer DNA end match to TRBJ2-5. The CDR3 is 13 amino acids. Looked up from germline, CDR1 is MNHEY and CDR2 is SVGAGI.

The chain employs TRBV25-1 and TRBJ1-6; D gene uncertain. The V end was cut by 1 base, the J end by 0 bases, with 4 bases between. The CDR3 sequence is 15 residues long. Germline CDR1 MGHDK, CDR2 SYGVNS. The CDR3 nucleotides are TGTGCCAGCAGTGAATCGGACTCCTATAATTCACCCCTCCACTTT. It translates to CASSESDSYNSPLHF.

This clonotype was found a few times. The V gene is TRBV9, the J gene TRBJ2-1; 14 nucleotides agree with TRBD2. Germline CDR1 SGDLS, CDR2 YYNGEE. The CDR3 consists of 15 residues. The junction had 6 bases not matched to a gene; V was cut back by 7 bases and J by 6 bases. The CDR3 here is CASGRLAGGSNEQFF. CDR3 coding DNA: TGTGCCAGCGGGAGACTAGCGGGGGGGAGCAATGAGCAGTTCTTC.

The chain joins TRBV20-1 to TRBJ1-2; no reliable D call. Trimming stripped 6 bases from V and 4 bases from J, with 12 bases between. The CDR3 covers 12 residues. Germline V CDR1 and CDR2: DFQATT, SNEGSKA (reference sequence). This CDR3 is CSATQPTYGYTF. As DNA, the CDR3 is TGCAGTGCCACACAGCCAACCTATGGCTACACCTTC.

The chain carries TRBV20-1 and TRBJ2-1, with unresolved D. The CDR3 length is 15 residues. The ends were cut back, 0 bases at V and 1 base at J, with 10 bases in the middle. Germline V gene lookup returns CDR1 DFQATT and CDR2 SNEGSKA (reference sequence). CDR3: CSARDKGSSYNEQFF. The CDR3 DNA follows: TGCAGTGCTAGAGATAAGGGTTCTTCCTACAATGAGCAGTTCTTC.

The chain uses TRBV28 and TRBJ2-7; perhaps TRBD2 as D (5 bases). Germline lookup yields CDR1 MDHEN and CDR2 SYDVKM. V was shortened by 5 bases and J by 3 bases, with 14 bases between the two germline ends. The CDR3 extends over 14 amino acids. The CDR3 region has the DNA TGTGCCAGCAGTCTCCCTTTGGGGAGCTACGAGCAGTACTTC. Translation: CASSLPLGSYEQYF.

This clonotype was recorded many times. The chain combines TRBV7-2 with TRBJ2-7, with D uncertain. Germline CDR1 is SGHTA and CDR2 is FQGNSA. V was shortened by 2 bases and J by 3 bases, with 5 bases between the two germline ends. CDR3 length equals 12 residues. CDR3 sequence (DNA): TGTGCCAGCAGCTTAACACTCTACGAGCAGTACTTC. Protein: CASSLTLYEQYF. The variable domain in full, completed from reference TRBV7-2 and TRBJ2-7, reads GAGVSQSPSNKVTEKGKDVELRCDPISGHTALYWYRQSLGQGLEFLIYFQGNSAPDKSGLPSDRFSAERTGGSVSTLTIQRTQQEDSAVYLCASSLTLYEQYFGPGTRLTVT.

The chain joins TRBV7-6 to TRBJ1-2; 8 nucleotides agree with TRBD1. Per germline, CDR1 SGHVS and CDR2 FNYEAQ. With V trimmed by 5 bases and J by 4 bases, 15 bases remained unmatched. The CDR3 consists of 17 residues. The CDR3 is CASSPRTGTASGYGYTF. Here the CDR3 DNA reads TGTGCCAGCAGCCCCCGGACAGGGACGGCTAGCGGCTATGGCTACACCTTC.